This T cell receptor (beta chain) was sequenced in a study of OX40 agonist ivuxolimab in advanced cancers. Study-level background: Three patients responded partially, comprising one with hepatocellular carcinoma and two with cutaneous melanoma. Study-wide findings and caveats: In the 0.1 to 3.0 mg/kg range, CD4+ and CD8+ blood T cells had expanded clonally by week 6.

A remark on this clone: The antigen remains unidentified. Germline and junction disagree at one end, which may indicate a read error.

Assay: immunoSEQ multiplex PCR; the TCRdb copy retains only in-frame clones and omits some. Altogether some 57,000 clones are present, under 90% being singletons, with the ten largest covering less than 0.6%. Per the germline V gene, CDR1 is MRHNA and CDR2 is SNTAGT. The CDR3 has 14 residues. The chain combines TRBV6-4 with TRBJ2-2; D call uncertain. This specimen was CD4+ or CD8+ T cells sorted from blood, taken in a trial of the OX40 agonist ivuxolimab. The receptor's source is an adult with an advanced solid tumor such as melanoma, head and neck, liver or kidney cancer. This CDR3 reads CASSRTTNAGELFF. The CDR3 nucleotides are TGTGCCAGCAGTAGGACCACGAACGCCGGGGAGCTGTTTTTT.